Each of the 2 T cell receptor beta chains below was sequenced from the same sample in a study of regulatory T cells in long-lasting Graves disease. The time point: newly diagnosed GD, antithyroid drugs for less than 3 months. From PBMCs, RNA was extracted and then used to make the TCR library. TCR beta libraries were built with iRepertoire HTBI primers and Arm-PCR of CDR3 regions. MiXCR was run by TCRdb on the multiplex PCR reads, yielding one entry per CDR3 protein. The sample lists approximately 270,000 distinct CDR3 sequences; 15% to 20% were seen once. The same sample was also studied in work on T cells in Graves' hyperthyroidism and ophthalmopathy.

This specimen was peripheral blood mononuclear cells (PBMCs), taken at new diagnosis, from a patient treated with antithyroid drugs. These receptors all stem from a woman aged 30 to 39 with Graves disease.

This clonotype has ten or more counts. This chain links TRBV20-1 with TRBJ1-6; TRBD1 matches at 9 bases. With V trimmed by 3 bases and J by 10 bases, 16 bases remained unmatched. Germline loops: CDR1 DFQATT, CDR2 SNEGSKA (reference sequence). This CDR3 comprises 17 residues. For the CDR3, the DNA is TGCAGTGCTAGGGATTGGACAGGGGCCGGATGGAGGTCACCCCTCCACTTT. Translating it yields CSARDWTGAGWRSPLHF.

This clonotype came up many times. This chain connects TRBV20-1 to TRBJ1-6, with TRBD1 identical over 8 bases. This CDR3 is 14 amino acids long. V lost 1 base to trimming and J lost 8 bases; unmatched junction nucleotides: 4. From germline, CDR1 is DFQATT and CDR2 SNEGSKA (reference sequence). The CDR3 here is CSARGGTGDSPLHF. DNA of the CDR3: TGCAGTGCTAGAGGAGGGACAGGCGATTCACCCCTCCACTTT.